The 14 T cell receptor beta chains presented below share a single source sample, sequenced in a study of cytomegalovirus exposure and HLA in healthy donors. TCRdb's copy holds only in-frame clones and misses some; the assay was immunoSEQ multiplex PCR. This table holds approximately 170,000 clones, 85% found once. The material sequenced was PBMCs. These receptors originate from a man younger than 30 in good health and CMV-seropositive.

CDR3 sequence (DNA): TGTGCCAGCAGTACAGAGACAGGGCATCAGCCCCAGCATTTT. It encodes CASSTETGHQPQHF. The chain has TRBV28 and TRBJ1-5; 7 bases are a match to TRBD1. CDR3 length: 14 residues. After removal of 5 bases from V and 5 bases from J, the junction contained 6 bases not matched to a gene. The germline gives CDR1 MDHEN, CDR2 SYDVKM.

This sequence joins TRBV28 and TRBJ2-1; D is perhaps TRBD2 (5 bases). With 10 bases removed from V and 6 bases from J, the gap between germline ends came to 16 bases. Germline assignment: CDR1 MDHEN and CDR2 SYDVKM. The CDR3 consists of 13 residues. CDR3 protein: CATSLGLLNEQFF. The CDR3 DNA is TGTGCCACCAGCCTCGGACTCCTCAATGAGCAGTTCTTC.

The chain carries TRBV29-1 and TRBJ2-7; possible D gene TRBD1, 5 bases. The length of the CDR3 is 13 residues. The V gene lost 3 bases and the J gene lost 0 bases, with 9 bases spanning the gap. Germline loops: CDR1 SQVTM, CDR2 ANQGSEA. CDR3 DNA sequence: TGCAGCGTTGAGGGCAGGGACTCCTACGAGCAGTACTTC. Its protein product is CSVEGRDSYEQYF.

J is TRBJ2-1 and V is TRBV6-1, with TRBD2 matching over 9 bases. V lost 8 bases to trimming and J lost 8 bases; unmatched junction nucleotides: 10. Germline V lookup: CDR1 MNHNS, CDR2 SASEGT. The CDR3 is 14 amino acids. CDR3 sequence (DNA): TGTGCCAGCGGTCCTAGCGGGGCTATATATGAGCAGTTCTTC. Encoded protein: CASGPSGAIYEQFF.

The rearrangement joins TRBV28 to TRBJ2-1; D might be TRBD2 (6 bases). The CDR3 totals 18 residues. The V gene's germline CDR1 is MDHEN and CDR2 SYDVKM. Trimming took off 6 bases at V and 0 bases at J, with 21 bases between the two ends. The CDR3 spells CASRPPTGLSFSYNEQFF. DNA for the CDR3: TGTGCCAGCAGACCCCCCACGGGACTCTCATTCTCCTACAATGAGCAGTTCTTC.

V usage is TRBV9 and J usage is TRBJ2-7, with a weak D call TRBD2 (6 bases). The V gene's germline CDR1 is SGDLS and CDR2 YYNGEE. CDR3 length: 12 amino acids. Deletions cut 3 bases from V and 3 bases from J, with 7 bases between. CDR3 sequence reads: CASSGLDYEQYF. The DNA of the CDR3 is TGTGCCAGCAGCGGACTAGACTACGAGCAGTACTTC.

The V and J genes are TRBV9 and TRBJ2-7; a possible D gene is TRBD1 (7 bases). The germline gives CDR1 SGDLS, CDR2 YYNGEE. This CDR3 spans 14 amino acids. V was trimmed by 4 bases and J by 0 bases, leaving 11 bases between them. CDR3 region: CASSPGDSSYEQYF. The CDR3 DNA sequence: TGTGCCAGCAGCCCGGGGGACAGCTCCTACGAGCAGTACTTC.

The chain carries TRBV25-1 and TRBJ2-7, with 14 bases that match TRBD2. This CDR3 region has 17 residues. V gave up 3 bases and J gave up 3 bases; unmatched junction bases: 7. The germline CDR1 and CDR2 sequences are MGHDK and SYGVNS. DNA of the CDR3: TGTGCCAGCAGTGATCCTGGGGGGACTAGCGGGGGCTACGAGCAGTACTTC. Translating it yields CASSDPGGTSGGYEQYF.

The DNA of the CDR3 is TGTGCCAGCGCCGGGACAGGGGGAAACGAGCAGTACTTC. Its translation: CASAGTGGNEQYF. The chain joins TRBV19 to TRBJ2-7; TRBD1 matches at 11 bases. Germline V CDR1 and CDR2: LNHDA, SQIVND (reference sequence). The V gene end was trimmed by 9 bases and the J gene end by 5 bases; junction bases not matched to a gene: 6. The CDR3 sequence is 13 residues long.

The genes are TRBV6-5 and TRBJ1-5; TRBD1 agrees at 9 bases. The CDR3 runs to 15 residues. The germline V gene has CDR1 MNHEY and CDR2 SVGAGI. V was pared by 4 bases and J by 5 bases, with 6 bases of the junction left unmatched. DNA for the CDR3: TGTGCCAGCAGTTTAACAGGGGGCGCGGATCAGCCCCAGCATTTT. Amino acids: CASSLTGGADQPQHF.

The V gene is TRBV18, the J gene TRBJ2-5, with a tentative D call TRBD2 (6 bases). The CDR3 is made up of 14 amino acids. The ends were cut back, 1 base at V and 5 bases at J, with 11 bases in the middle. Germline V gives CDR1 KGHSH, CDR2 LQKENI. DNA for the CDR3: TGTGCCAGCTCACCACAGGCAGGGAGGGAGACCCAGTACTTC. Amino acid sequence: CASSPQAGRETQYF.

As for this clone: Different DNA sequences within this sample yield the same CDR3. The rearrangement joins TRBV11-2 to TRBJ2-7; 7 nucleotides line up with TRBD1. This CDR3 has 14 amino acids. Germline loops: CDR1 SGHAT, CDR2 FQNNGV. With V trimmed by 1 base and J by 4 bases, 4 bases remained unmatched. CDR3 protein: CASSLGTGAYEQYF. The DNA for the CDR3 is TGTGCCAGCAGCTTAGGAACAGGGGCTTACGAGCAGTACTTC.

The CDR3 bases are TGTGCCAGCAGCGCCACTAGCGACCAAGAGACCCAGTACTTC. Its translation is CASSATSDQETQYF. The V call is TRBV7-9, the J call TRBJ2-5; 7 bases map to TRBD2. Germline V lookup: CDR1 SEHNR, CDR2 FQNEAQ (reference sequence). This CDR3 is 14 amino acids long. V lost 5 bases, J lost 0 bases, and 3 bases stayed unmatched.

CDR3 bases: TGCGCCAGCAGCCACTCCTACGAGCAGTACTTC. This encodes CASSHSYEQYF. This rearrangement joins TRBV5-1 to TRBJ2-7; D gene unclear. The CDR3 loop spans 11 amino acids. CDR1 SGHRS and CDR2 YFSETQ come from the germline V gene. Trimming removed 4 bases at V and 0 bases at J, with 2 bases between.